A selection of T cell receptor beta chains follows, all from one sample in a study of blood T cell repertoires in COVID-19. Sequenced by immunoSEQ multiplex PCR; TCRdb stores in-frame clones only, minus some. Of roughly 220,000 clones listed, 80% to 90% are singletons. The sequenced material came from PBMCs or T cells enriched from blood (not recorded which). The receptors were sampled from a woman aged 40 to 55 with acute COVID-19. Each CDR3 is given without its conserved first and last residue.

>TRBJ2-7|TRBV5-1
ASSLGQGGSYEQY
>TRBJ2-1|TRBV9
ASRHRDRGREQF
>TRBJ1-2|TRBV7-2
ASSLLQGANYGYT
>TRBJ2-2|TRBV11-3
ASSLAGGKSTGELF
>TRBJ2-7|TRBV6-2/TRBV6-3
ASSDRSYQDEQY
>TRBJ2-2|TRBV24-1
ATSEFSGSLGAGELF
>TRBJ2-1|TRBV7-2
ASSLGGTGVGEQF
>TRBJ2-3|TRBV4-2
ASSQEVTSGSSTDTQY
>TRBJ1-5|TRBV4-2
ASSQDLISGGNQPQH
>TRBJ1-6|TRBV4-1
ASSQEEGARVNSPLH
>TRBJ2-7|TRBV7-9
ASSLKSGRTYEQY
>TRBJ2-1|TRBV28
ASSLPGLARNEQF
>TRBJ2-1|TRBV24-1
ATSDSLAATRGNEQF
>TRBJ2-2|TRBV18
ASSPGGANTGELF
>TRBJ2-5|TRBV5-7
ASSPVGAPETQY
>TRBJ2-3|TRBV5-1
ASSLRGLAGVGTDTQY
>TRBJ1-1|TRBV19
ATGQALNTEAF
>TRBJ1-5|TRBV5-8
ASSGGQGENQPQH
>TRBJ2-7|TRBV28
ASEGASYEQY